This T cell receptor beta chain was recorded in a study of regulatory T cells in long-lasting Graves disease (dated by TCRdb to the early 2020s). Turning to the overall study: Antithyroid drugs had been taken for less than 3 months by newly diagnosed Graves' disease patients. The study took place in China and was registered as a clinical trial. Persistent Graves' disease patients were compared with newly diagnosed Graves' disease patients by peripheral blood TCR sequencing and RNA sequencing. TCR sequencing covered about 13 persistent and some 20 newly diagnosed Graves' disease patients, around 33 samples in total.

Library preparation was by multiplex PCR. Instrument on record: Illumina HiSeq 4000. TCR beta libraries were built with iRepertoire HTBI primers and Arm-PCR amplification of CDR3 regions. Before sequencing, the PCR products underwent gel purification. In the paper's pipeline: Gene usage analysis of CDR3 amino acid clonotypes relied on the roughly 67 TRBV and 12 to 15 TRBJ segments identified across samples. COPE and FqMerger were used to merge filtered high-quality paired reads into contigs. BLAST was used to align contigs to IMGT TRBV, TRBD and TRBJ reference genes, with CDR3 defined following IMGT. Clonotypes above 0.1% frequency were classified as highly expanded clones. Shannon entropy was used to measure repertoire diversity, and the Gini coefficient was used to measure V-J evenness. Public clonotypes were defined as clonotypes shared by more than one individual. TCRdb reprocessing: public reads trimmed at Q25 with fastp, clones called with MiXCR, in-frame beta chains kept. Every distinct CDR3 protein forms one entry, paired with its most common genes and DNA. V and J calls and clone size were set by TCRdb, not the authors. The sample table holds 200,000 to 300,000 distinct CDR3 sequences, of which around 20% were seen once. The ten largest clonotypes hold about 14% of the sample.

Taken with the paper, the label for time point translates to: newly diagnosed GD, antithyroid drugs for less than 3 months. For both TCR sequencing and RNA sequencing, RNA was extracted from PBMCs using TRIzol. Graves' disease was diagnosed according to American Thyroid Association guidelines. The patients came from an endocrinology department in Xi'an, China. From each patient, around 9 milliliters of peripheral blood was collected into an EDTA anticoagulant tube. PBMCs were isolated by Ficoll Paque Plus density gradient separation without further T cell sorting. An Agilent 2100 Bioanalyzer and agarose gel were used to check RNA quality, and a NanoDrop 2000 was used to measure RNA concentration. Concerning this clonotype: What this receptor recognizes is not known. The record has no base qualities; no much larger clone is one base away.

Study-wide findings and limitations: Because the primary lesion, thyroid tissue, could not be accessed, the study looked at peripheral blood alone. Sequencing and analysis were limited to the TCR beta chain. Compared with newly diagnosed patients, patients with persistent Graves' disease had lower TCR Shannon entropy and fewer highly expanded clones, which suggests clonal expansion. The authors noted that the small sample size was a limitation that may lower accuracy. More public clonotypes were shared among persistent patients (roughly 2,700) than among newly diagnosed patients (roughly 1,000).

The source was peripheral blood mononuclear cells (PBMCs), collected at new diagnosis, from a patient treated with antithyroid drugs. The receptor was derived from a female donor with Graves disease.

The CDR3 region has the sequence CASSSLAGGKNEQFF. In nucleotide form, the sequence is TGTGCCAGCAGTTCGCTAGCGGGAGGGAAAAATGAGCAGTTCTTC. The rearranged chain carries TRBV27 and TRBJ2-1; the junction holds 12 bases that match TRBD2. The cysteine opens and the phenylalanine closes a CDR3 of 15 amino acids. The CDR3 DNA has 45 bases and is translated from base 1. As encoded in the germline V gene (reference sequence), CDR1 is MNHEY while CDR2 is SMNVEV. V has 4 bases trimmed and J has 7 bases trimmed; junction bases matching no gene number 5.